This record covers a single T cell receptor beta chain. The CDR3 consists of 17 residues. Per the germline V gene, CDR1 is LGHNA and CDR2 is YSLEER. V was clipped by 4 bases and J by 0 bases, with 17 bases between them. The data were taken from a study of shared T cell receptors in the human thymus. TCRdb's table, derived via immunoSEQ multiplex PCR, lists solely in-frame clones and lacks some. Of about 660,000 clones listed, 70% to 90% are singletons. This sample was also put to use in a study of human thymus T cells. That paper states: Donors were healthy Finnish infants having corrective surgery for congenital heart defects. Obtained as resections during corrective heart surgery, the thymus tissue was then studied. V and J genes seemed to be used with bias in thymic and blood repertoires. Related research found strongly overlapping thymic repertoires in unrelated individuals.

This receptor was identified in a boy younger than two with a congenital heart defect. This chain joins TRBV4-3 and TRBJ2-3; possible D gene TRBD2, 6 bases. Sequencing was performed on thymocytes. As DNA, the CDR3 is TGCGCCAGCAGCCTAGCCTCAGGGCGGGACAGCACAGATACGCAGTATTTT. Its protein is CASSLASGRDSTDTQYF.